Given below is one TCR beta chain in context. Its antigen remains undetermined. No clone much larger than this one lies a single base away; base qualities are absent. As encoded in the germline V gene, CDR1 is MDHEN while CDR2 is SYDVKM. CDR3 length: 17 amino acids, cysteine to phenylalanine. The entry retains the CDR3 DNA only, 51 bases that are in frame from base 1. V and J lose 5 bases and 0 bases, and a span of 14 bases separates them. This specimen comes from a study of CD8 T cells in ankylosing spondylitis (dated by TCRdb to the late 2010s). General notes on the study: To find TCR variants linked to disease, the study profiled T cell receptor beta repertoires in ankylosing spondylitis patients and healthy donors. Peripheral blood samples were taken, and synovial fluid was additionally collected from ankylosing spondylitis patients. The whole study cohort included some 100 healthy donors and around 25 ankylosing spondylitis patients. Study-wide conclusions, independent of this receptor: Blood from ankylosing spondylitis patients appeared to be characterized by a TCR beta motif made up of several highly homologous amino acid variants. The disease-linked clones were reported as significantly enriched in matched synovial fluid samples from ankylosing spondylitis patients. A CD8+ phenotype was shown by the disease-linked clones, which were found at relatively low frequencies in peripheral blood. Some motif variants were previously reported in synovial fluid and blood of reactive arthritis patients, suggesting common disease-initiation mechanisms.

Sequencing was performed on an Illumina HiSeq 2500. Quantitative 5'-RACE with molecular barcodes was used to prepare TCR beta libraries. The paper's processing steps were these. A new computational method, built on a probabilistic model of VDJ rearrangement, was used to identify disease-linked TCR variants. Clones were called with MiXCR by TCRdb after fastp trimmed the public reads at Q25, and only in-frame beta chains were retained. Rows are unified per CDR3 protein, each entry keeping the most common DNA and genes. TCRdb, not the authors, supplied the V and J calls. This sample gives some 800,000 distinct CDR3 sequences in total; 10% to 15% of them show up just once. The ten largest make up approximately 0.5% of the sample.

The clonotype comes from a male donor with ankylosing spondylitis. The rearranged segments are TRBV28 and TRBJ1-6; TRBD1 might be the D gene, on 5 matching bases. The sequencing input was blood, either unsorted or a sorted T cell fraction (not recorded which). The CDR3 here reads CASSTHRSGSYNSPLHF. The DNA sequence reads TGTGCCAGCAGTACTCACAGGAGCGGCTCCTATAATTCACCCCTCCACTTT.